This T cell receptor (beta chain) came from a study of cytomegalovirus exposure and HLA in healthy donors. The CDR3 runs 14 residues. Germline loops: CDR1 MDHEN, CDR2 SYDVKM. The V end lost 4 bases, the J end lost 1 base, and 9 bases lay between the germline ends. It was with 60 Vbeta and 13 Jbeta primers that the PCR ran. Clones were read by immunoSEQ multiplex PCR, and TCRdb kept only the in-frame ones, dropping some. The table shows roughly 100,000 clones, with 75% to 90% occurring only once. This rearrangement joins TRBV28 to TRBJ2-3; D may be TRBD2 (7 bases). The origin of this receptor is a young man in good health and CMV-seropositive. Source material: PBMCs. The CDR3 coding sequence is TGTGCCAGCAGTTGGGGGGGCGGCACAGATACGCAGTATTTT. Encoded protein: CASSWGGGTDTQYF.